These 22 T cell receptor beta chains share one sample of origin, sequenced in a study of radiation and T cells in renal cell carcinoma. Noted time point: blood 2 weeks post-SBRT. Stated treatment: 15 Gy SBRT to primary tumor, nephrectomy 4 weeks later. The repertoire was sequenced with immunoSEQ multiplex PCR; TCRdb's copy has only in-frame clones and lacks some. Seen here are approximately 120,000 clones, around 81% observed once, and the top ten hold roughly 6.2%. The sequencing here drew on blood, taken from a patient whose treatment included radiotherapy and nephrectomy. Receptor source: a man aged 50-60 years with renal cell carcinoma.

V is TRBV6-6 and J is TRBJ2-7, with TRBD1 identical over 10 bases. The length of the CDR3 is 14 residues. Germline values: CDR1 MNHNY, CDR2 SVGAGI (reference sequence). Unmatched junction bases numbered 6, after V lost 4 bases and J lost 6 bases. The CDR3 region is CASSSPRTGGEQYF. CDR3 DNA: TGTGCCAGCAGTTCACCGAGGACAGGGGGCGAGCAGTACTTC.

The chain carries TRBV9 and TRBJ2-7; TRBD2 matches 9 bases. The germline gives CDR1 SGDLS, CDR2 YYNGEE. The V and J ends lost 3 bases and 1 base, in that order; junction bases with no gene match: 11. The CDR3 consists of 17 residues. CDR3: CASSEGGGLAGSYEQYF. CDR3 coding DNA: TGTGCCAGCAGCGAGGGAGGGGGACTAGCAGGTTCCTACGAGCAGTACTTC. Full variable domain (rest looked up from reference TRBV9 and TRBJ2-7): DSGVTQTPKHLITATGQRVTLRCSPRSGDLSVYWYQQSLDQGLQFLIQYYNGEERAKGNILERFSAQQFPDLHSELNLSSLELGDSALYFCASSEGGGLAGSYEQYFGPGTRLTVT.

The chain joins TRBV7-9 to TRBJ2-5; D gene ambiguous. V was shortened by 1 base and J by 4 bases, with 7 bases between the two germline ends. This CDR3 region has 13 residues. In germline, CDR1 is SEHNR, CDR2 FQNEAQ (reference sequence). The CDR3 is CASSLGRTETQYF. CDR3 coding DNA: TGTGCCAGCAGCTTAGGTCGAACAGAGACCCAGTACTTC.

The chain recombines TRBV2 with TRBJ2-1, with D possibly being TRBD1 or TRBD2 (5 bases each). V lost 2 bases, J lost 2 bases, and 10 bases lay in between. Germline V gene lookup returns CDR1 SNHLY and CDR2 FYNNEI. This CDR3 spans 15 amino acids. CDR3 amino acids: CASSELGPPYNEQFF. The CDR3 bases are TGTGCCAGCAGTGAACTGGGACCTCCCTACAATGAGCAGTTCTTC.

The CDR3 spells CASSLDVGNQPQHF. CDR3 DNA: TGTGCCAGCAGCTTAGATGTAGGAAATCAGCCCCAGCATTTT. The V gene is TRBV7-2, the J gene TRBJ1-5; D unresolved. The CDR3 extends over 14 amino acids. Germline V gives CDR1 SGHTA, CDR2 FQGNSA. The germline V and J ends were trimmed by 1 base and 4 bases, with 8 bases remaining between them. The full variable domain, with the rest looked up from reference TRBV7-2 and TRBJ1-5, is GAGVSQSPSNKVTEKGKDVELRCDPISGHTALYWYRQSLGQGLEFLIYFQGNSAPDKSGLPSDRFSAERTGGSVSTLTIQRTQQEDSAVYLCASSLDVGNQPQHFGDGTRLSIL.

The chain employs TRBV28 and TRBJ1-2; D gene unclear. Looked up from germline, CDR1 is MDHEN and CDR2 is SYDVKM. The CDR3 is 16 residues long. The V end was cut by 6 bases, the J end by 3 bases, with 20 bases between. The DNA of the CDR3 is TGTGCCAGCAGATTTACCGGGATCACAGAACACTATGGCTACACCTTC. Its translation is CASRFTGITEHYGYTF.

This clone was picked up a small number of times. The chain is built from TRBV2 and TRBJ1-6; tentatively, D is TRBD1 (5 bases). This CDR3 contains 16 residues. V was shortened by 1 base and J by 7 bases, with 14 bases between the two germline ends. CDR1 is SNHLY, CDR2 FYNNEI, per germline. CDR3 nucleotides: TGTGCCAGCAGTGAAGGTTCGGCAGGGTGGAATTCACCCCTCCACTTT. This sequence encodes CASSEGSAGWNSPLHF. Full variable domain (remainder filled in from reference TRBV2 and TRBJ1-6): EPEVTQTPSHQVTQMGQEVILRCVPISNHLYFYWYRQILGQKVEFLVSFYNNEISEKSEIFDDQFSVERPDGSNFTLKIRSTKLEDSAMYFCASSEGSAGWNSPLHFGNGTRLTVT.

V is TRBV28 and J is TRBJ2-3; TRBD1 might be the D (6 bases). CDR3 length: 16 residues. The germline V gene has CDR1 MDHEN and CDR2 SYDVKM. The V and J ends lost 1 base and 4 bases respectively, with 15 bases between them. The CDR3 region has the DNA TGTGCCAGCAGTTTATATCCTGTAGGGGGAGCAGATACGCAGTATTTT. As protein: CASSLYPVGGADTQYF.

The chain couples TRBV19 to TRBJ1-2; 7 bases align to TRBD1. Germline lookup yields CDR1 LNHDA and CDR2 SQIVND (reference sequence). V was clipped by 7 bases and J by 8 bases; unmatched bases: 10. The CDR3 sequence is 13 residues long. CDR3 loop: CASNGFRGQGYTF. CDR3 DNA sequence: TGTGCCAGTAATGGCTTTAGGGGGCAAGGCTACACCTTC.

The chain couples TRBV6-6 to TRBJ2-7; D gene unclear. CDR1 and CDR2 (germline): MNHNY, SVGAGI (reference sequence). Trimming removed 6 bases from V and 6 bases from J, with 6 bases in between. The CDR3 spans 10 residues. The CDR3 loop reads CASSESEQYF. CDR3 nucleotides: TGTGCCAGCAGCGAGTCCGAGCAGTACTTC.

The chain carries TRBV6-5 and TRBJ1-1; 9 positions match TRBD1. With V trimmed by 3 bases and J by 6 bases, 8 bases remained unmatched. The CDR3 totals 15 residues. Germline assignment: CDR1 MNHEY and CDR2 SVGAGI. The CDR3 sequence is CASSYSGTGYSEAFF. For the CDR3, the DNA is TGTGCCAGCAGTTATAGCGGGACAGGGTACTCTGAAGCTTTCTTT.

The CDR3 nucleotides are TGTGCCAGCAGTTACTCACCAGGGATGTATGGCTACACCTTC. It codes for CASSYSPGMYGYTF. V gene TRBV6-5 combines with J gene TRBJ1-2; maybe TRBD1 (5 bases). The V end was cut by 0 bases, the J end by 5 bases, with 10 bases between. Germline-derived CDR1 and CDR2 are MNHEY and SVGAGI. CDR3 size: 14 residues.

The chain links TRBV7-2 to TRBJ2-5, with 12 bases identical to TRBD2. CDR1 is SGHTA, CDR2 FQGNSA, per germline. This CDR3 spans 15 amino acids. J lost 5 bases, V lost 8 bases, and 9 bases had no gene match. CDR3 protein: CASSTSGGSGETQYF. DNA of the CDR3: TGTGCCAGCTCGACTAGCGGGGGCTCCGGGGAGACCCAGTACTTC.

The chain joins TRBV5-1 to TRBJ2-1; no firm D call. Per germline, CDR1 SGHRS and CDR2 YFSETQ. CDR3 length equals 16 residues. V was clipped by 1 base and J by 10 bases, with 21 bases between them. This chain's CDR3 is CASSLSWGSVPREQFF. Written as DNA, the CDR3 is TGCGCCAGCAGCTTGAGCTGGGGTTCGGTTCCGAGGGAGCAGTTCTTC.

Comment on this clone: The CDR3 ends on some other residue instead of the conserved phenylalanine or tryptophan, so this is likely a read error. It is unclear where the CDR3 begins or ends on the DNA, so no DNA is shown, and the CDR3 is as TCRdb lists it. The rearrangement links TRBV9 to TRBJ1-1. The CDR3 sequence runs 11 residues, both termini included. CDR1 and CDR2 (germline): SGDLS, YYNGEE. The CDR3 protein is CASSVEFRGQA.

The chain employs TRBV9 and TRBJ2-7; 10 positions agree with TRBD2. The germline V gene has CDR1 SGDLS and CDR2 YYNGEE. The CDR3 length is 15 residues. The V segment lost 3 bases and the J segment 4 bases; nucleotides outside the gene matches: 7. CDR3 residues: CASSEAGSGRYEQYF. CDR3 DNA sequence: TGTGCCAGCAGCGAAGCGGGTAGCGGGAGGTACGAGCAGTACTTC.

This chain uses TRBV7-6 with TRBJ2-5, with D possibly TRBD1 on 7 matching bases. Per the germline V gene, CDR1 is SGHVS and CDR2 is FNYEAQ. The CDR3 covers 14 residues. With 3 bases removed from V and 10 bases from J, the gap between germline ends came to 18 bases. The CDR3 here is CASSLSNTGEDQYF. CDR3 bases: TGTGCCAGCAGCTTGTCAAATACAGGGGAGGACCAGTACTTC.

The V gene is TRBV2, the J gene TRBJ1-2, with D possibly being TRBD1 (6 bases). The germline CDR1 and CDR2 sequences are SNHLY and FYNNEI. This CDR3 has 14 residues. Trimming cost V 4 bases and J 5 bases, with 14 bases left between them. As DNA, the CDR3 is TGTGCCAGCAGTGGCTTCAGGGGCGGGTATGGCTACACCTTC. Translation: CASSGFRGGYGYTF.

The chain carries TRBV11-3 and TRBJ2-3, with D hard to call. Germline values: CDR1 SGHNT, CDR2 YENEEA. The CDR3 sequence is 15 residues long. Trimming stripped 1 base from V and 6 bases from J, with 14 bases between. DNA of the CDR3: TGTGCCAGCAGCTTAGCTGGGCAGACCACGGATACGCAGTATTTT. Amino acid sequence: CASSLAGQTTDTQYF.

This clone has a single count. V usage is TRBV21-1 and J usage is TRBJ1-2. TRBV21-1 is a pseudogene. The CDR3 runs to 13 residues. The CDR3: CASSKKGGYGYTF. The CDR3 DNA reads TGTGCCAGCAGCAAAAAGGGGGGCTATGGCTACACCTTC.

The rearrangement links TRBV9 to TRBJ2-2; the match to TRBD2 covers 9 bases. In germline, CDR1 is SGDLS, CDR2 YYNGEE. Trimming at V came to 2 bases and at J to 1 base, leaving 6 bases not matched to a gene. The CDR3 sequence is 17 residues long. DNA of the CDR3: TGTGCCAGCAGCGTTCAGAGCGGGAGGCGGAACACCGGGGAGCTGTTTTTT. This gives the protein CASSVQSGRRNTGELFF.

This clone was seen just once. The V call is TRBV28, the J call TRBJ1-5; D remains ambiguous. V dropped 6 bases and J dropped 7 bases, with 16 bases sitting between them. This CDR3 has 14 residues. CDR1 MDHEN and CDR2 SYDVKM come from the germline V gene. The CDR3 loop is CASRPQSGWQPQHF. In DNA, the CDR3 is TGTGCCAGCAGACCACAGAGCGGTTGGCAGCCCCAGCATTTT.